This entry features one T cell receptor (beta chain) sequence. Germline CDR1 and CDR2: SGDLS and YYNGEE. The CDR3 runs 17 residues. Trimming took 0 bases from V and 9 from J, leaving 19 bases between them. This entry is derived from a study of cytomegalovirus exposure and HLA in healthy donors. PCR primers comprised 60 Vbeta and 13 Jbeta primers. The protocol was immunoSEQ multiplex PCR, while the TCRdb copy is restricted to in-frame clones and leaves out a portion. The repertoire holds 63,000 or so clones, with approximately 70% as singletons. The chain employs TRBV9 and TRBJ1-6; D remains ambiguous. This TCR derives from a man aged 50-60 years in good health and CMV-seronegative. The material sequenced was PBMCs. CDR3 protein: CASSVDSAPLGGSPLHF. CDR3 DNA: TGTGCCAGCAGCGTAGATTCCGCCCCCCTAGGAGGTTCACCCCTCCACTTT.